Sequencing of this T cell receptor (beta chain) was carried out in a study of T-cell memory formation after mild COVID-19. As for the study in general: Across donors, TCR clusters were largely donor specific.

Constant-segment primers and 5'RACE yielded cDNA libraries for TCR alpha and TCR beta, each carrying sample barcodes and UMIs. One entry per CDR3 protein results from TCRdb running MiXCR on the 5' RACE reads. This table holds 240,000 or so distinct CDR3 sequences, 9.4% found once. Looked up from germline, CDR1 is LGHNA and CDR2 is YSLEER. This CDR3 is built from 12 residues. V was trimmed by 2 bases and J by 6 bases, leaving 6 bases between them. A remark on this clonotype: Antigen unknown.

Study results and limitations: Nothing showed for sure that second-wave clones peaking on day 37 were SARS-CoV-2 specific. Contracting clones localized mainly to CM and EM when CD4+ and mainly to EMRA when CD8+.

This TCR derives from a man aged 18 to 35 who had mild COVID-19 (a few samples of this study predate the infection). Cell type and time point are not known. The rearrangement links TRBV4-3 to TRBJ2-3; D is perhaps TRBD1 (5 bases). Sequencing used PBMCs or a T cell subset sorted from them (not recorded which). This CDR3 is CASSQKGDTQYF. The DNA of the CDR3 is TGCGCCAGCAGCCAAAAGGGGGATACGCAGTATTTT.